The 5 T cell receptor beta chains presented below share a single source sample, sequenced in a study of blood T cell repertoires in COVID-19 (dated by TCRdb to 2020 to 2022). Library preparation employed the immunoSEQ multiplex PCR assay. TCRdb limited this immuneACCESS table to in-frame rearrangements with V and J called. A share of clones is missing; checked studies link under half to unresolved V genes, and the rest is unexplained. The sample table contains 150,000 to 250,000 clones; only one count was recorded for roughly 82% of them. Jointly, the top ten make up approximately 12% of the sample. The sequenced material came from PBMCs or T cells enriched from blood (not recorded which). The receptors originated from a man between 40 and 49 years old who had recovered from COVID-19.

This clone was counted only a few times. This rearrangement joins TRBV4-3 to TRBJ2-7; TRBD2 aligns across 7 bases. This CDR3 has 14 amino acids. J was trimmed by 0 bases and V by 1 base; bases with no gene match: 0. Looked up from germline, CDR1 is LGHNA and CDR2 is YSLEER. CDR3: CASSQGTSSYEQYV. For the CDR3, the DNA is TGCGCCAGCAGCCAAGGGACTAGCTCCTACGAGCAGTACGTC.

V is TRBV5-4 and J is TRBJ2-1; tentative D call: TRBD2 (6 bases). Trimming stripped 2 bases from V and 1 base from J, with 10 bases between. CDR3 length equals 15 residues. Germline CDR1 SGHNT, CDR2 YYREEE (reference sequence). CDR3 nucleotide sequence: TGTGCCAGCAGCTTCAGGGAGGCTTCCTACAATGAGCAGTTCTTC. It is translated as CASSFREASYNEQFF.

This clone occurred once. The rearrangement uses TRBV4-3 and TRBJ1-2; 9 nucleotides agree with TRBD1. Germline V gene lookup returns CDR1 LGHNA and CDR2 YSLEER. J lost 1 base, V lost 0 bases, and 6 bases had no gene match. The CDR3 extends over 17 amino acids. CDR3 region: CASSQDKNRGHNYGYTF. The DNA of the CDR3 is TGCGCCAGCAGCCAAGACAAGAACAGGGGGCATAACTATGGCTACACCTTC.

V is TRBV12-3 or TRBV12-4 and J is TRBJ1-1; D call uncertain. V lost 6 bases and J 5 bases, leaving 10 bases between the germline ends. This CDR3 spans 12 amino acids. The CDR3 protein is CASSLRQTEAFF. The CDR3 DNA is TGTGCCAGCAGCCTTAGACAAACTGAAGCTTTCTTT.

The chain recombines TRBV28 with TRBJ1-1, with 7 bases aligning to TRBD1. Per germline, CDR1 MDHEN and CDR2 SYDVKM. The junction had 6 bases not matched to a gene; V was cut back by 5 bases and J by 3 bases. The CDR3 length is 14 residues. The CDR3 DNA follows: TGTGCCAGCAGTGGGCACAGGGGTGACACTGAAGCTTTCTTT. It is translated as CASSGHRGDTEAFF.